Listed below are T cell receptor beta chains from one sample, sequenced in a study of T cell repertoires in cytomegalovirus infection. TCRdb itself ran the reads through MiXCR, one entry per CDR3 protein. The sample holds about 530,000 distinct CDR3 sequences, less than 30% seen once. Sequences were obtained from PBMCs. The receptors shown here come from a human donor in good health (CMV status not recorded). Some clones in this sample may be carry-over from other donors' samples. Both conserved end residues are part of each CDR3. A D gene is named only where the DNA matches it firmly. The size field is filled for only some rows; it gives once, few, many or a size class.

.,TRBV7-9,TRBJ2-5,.,TGTGCCAGCAGCCCCGAGGCCCACGAGACCCAGTACTTC,CASSPEAHETQYF
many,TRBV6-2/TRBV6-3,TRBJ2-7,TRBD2,TGTGCCAGCAGTTCCCTGAGCGGGAGGGCCTCCTACGAGCAGTACTTC,CASSSLSGRASYEQYF
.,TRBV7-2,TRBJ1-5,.,TGTGCCAGCAGCTTATCTCACTCAGGCCAGCCCCAGCATTTT,CASSLSHSGQPQHF
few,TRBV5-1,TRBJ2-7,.,TGCGCCAGCAGTAATGGAAACGGGGCCTACGAGCAGTACTTC,CASSNGNGAYEQYF
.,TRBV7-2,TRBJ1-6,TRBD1,TGTGCCAGCAGCTTACAGACAGGGCTTAATTCACCCCTCCACTTT,CASSLQTGLNSPLHF
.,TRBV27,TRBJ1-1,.,TGTGCCAGCAGCCTTACTGGAGGAGGAAGGACTGAAGCTTTCTTT,CASSLTGGGRTEAFF
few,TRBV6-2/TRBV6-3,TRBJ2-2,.,TGTGCCAGCACCTCCAGACGGGACACCGGGGAGCTGTTTTTT,CASTSRRDTGELFF
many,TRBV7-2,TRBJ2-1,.,TGTGCCAGCACCCTTTACATGGATGAGCAGTTCTTC,CASTLYMDEQFF
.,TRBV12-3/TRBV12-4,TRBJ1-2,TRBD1,TGTGCCAGCAGTAAGACAGGGATAGATGGCTACACCTTC,CASSKTGIDGYTF
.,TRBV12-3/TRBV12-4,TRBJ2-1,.,TGTGCCAGCAGTTGGGCAGGGGCCATCAGCTCCTACAATGAGCAGTTCTTC,CASSWAGAISSYNEQFF
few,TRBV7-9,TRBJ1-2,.,TGTGCCAGCAGCTCGGCACGGGCCCAACCCTATGGCTACACCTTC,CASSSARAQPYGYTF
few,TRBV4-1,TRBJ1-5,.,TGCGCCAGCAGCCAAGATAGGGGTAGCAATCAGCCCCAGCATTTT,CASSQDRGSNQPQHF
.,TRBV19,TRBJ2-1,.,TGTGCCAGTAGTATATCCTCCGCAGGTAATGAGCAGTTCTTC,CASSISSAGNEQFF
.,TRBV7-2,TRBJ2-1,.,TGTGCCAGCAGCGACCGGCGCGGTTCCTACAATGAGCAGTTCTTC,CASSDRRGSYNEQFF
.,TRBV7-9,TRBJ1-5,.,TGTGCCAGCAGCTTAGGGGAGAAGGCCCAGCATTTT,CASSLGEKAQHF
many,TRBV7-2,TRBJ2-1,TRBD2,TGTGCCAGCAGCAAAATCCCCGGGACTAGCGGGAGGAATGAGCAGTTCTTC,CASSKIPGTSGRNEQFF
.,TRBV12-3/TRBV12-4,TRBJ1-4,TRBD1,TGTGCCAGCAGTTTCTACAGGGGAGACAATGAAAAACTGTTTTTT,CASSFYRGDNEKLFF
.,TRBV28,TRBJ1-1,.,TGTGCCAGCCCCCCTACAGGGAGGCAAGATGAAGCTTTCTTT,CASPPTGRQDEAFF
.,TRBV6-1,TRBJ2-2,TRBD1,TGTGCCAGCAGTACAAGGTCCCGGGACAGGGTTGGGACCGGGGAGCTGTTTTTT,CASSTRSRDRVGTGELFF
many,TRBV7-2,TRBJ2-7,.,TGTGCCAGCAGCTTAGGGCCAGCGTCTTACGAGCAGTACTTC,CASSLGPASYEQYF
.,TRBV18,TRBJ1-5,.,TGTGCCAGCTCACCGACCGGGCAGCCCCAGCATTTT,CASSPTGQPQHF
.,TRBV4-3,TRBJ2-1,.,TGCGCCAGCAGCCAGCTTCATGAGCAGTTCTTC,CASSQLHEQFF
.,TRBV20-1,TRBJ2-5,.,TGCAGTGCTAGAGATAAACCCACCGGCGGGCTGTACCAAGAGACCCAGTACTTC,CSARDKPTGGLYQETQYF
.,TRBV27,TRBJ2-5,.,TGTGCCAGCAGTCCCTATGTGGGTCGGAGGGAGACCCAGTACTTC,CASSPYVGRRETQYF
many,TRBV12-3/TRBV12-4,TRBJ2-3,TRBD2,TGTGCCAGCAGCGCCACTAGCGGGAGTAATACAGATACGCAGTATTTT,CASSATSGSNTDTQYF
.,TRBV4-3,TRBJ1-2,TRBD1,TGCGCCAGCAGCCATACGACAGGGGCGGACTATGGCTACACCTTC,CASSHTTGADYGYTF
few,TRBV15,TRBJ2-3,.,TGTGCCACCAGCAGAGATACGGGGGGCTTAGATACGCAGTATTTT,CATSRDTGGLDTQYF
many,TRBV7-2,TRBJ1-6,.,TGTGCCAGCAGCATGGGCGGTTCTGTAAATTCACCCCTCCACTTT,CASSMGGSVNSPLHF
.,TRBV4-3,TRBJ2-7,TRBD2,TGCGCCAGCAGCGCAAGAACAGCGGGAGGTCCCCCCTACGAGCAGTACTTC,CASSARTAGGPPYEQYF
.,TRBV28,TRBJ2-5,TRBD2,TGTGCCAGCAGTCCCTCTAGCGGGAGGGTGAAGACCCAGTACTTC,CASSPSSGRVKTQYF
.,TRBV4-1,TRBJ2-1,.,TGCGCCAGCAGCCAACCCCCAGGCGATGAGCAGTTCTTC,CASSQPPGDEQFF
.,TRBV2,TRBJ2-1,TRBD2,TGTGCCAGCACTAGCGGAGTCAGCAATGAGCAGTTCTTC,CASTSGVSNEQFF
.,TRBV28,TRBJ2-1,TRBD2,TGTGCCAGCAGTTCCTATAGCGGGGCCCCCACTTCCGAGCAGTTCTTC,CASSSYSGAPTSEQFF
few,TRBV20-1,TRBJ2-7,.,TGCAGTGCGGGGCGAAGCGAGCAGTACTTC,CSAGRSEQYF
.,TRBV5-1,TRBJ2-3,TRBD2,TGCGCCAGCAGCCATAGCGGGAGTGGGAGCTCGGGTAGCACAGATACGCAGTATTTT,CASSHSGSGSSGSTDTQYF
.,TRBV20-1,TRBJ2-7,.,TGCAGTGCTAGAGATGGCACTACAGAAGAGCAGTACTTC,CSARDGTTEEQYF
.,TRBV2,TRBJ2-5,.,TGTGCCAGCAGTACCCCCTGGGGTTCGGGGACCCAGTACTTC,CASSTPWGSGTQYF
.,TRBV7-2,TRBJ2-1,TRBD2,TGTGCCAGCAGCCCGGGACTAGCGGGATGGTATGACAATGAGCAGTTCTTC,CASSPGLAGWYDNEQFF
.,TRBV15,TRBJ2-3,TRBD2,TGTGCCACCAGCAGTCCTACTAGCGGGAGTCGGGATACGCAGTATTTT,CATSSPTSGSRDTQYF
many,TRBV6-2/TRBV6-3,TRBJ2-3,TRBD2,TGTGCCAGCAGTCGTCCGTCTACTATAGCGGGCATCACAGATACGCAGTATTTT,CASSRPSTIAGITDTQYF
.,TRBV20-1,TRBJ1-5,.,TGCAGTGCTAGAGGCGGGGGGGCGCGGGGCAATCAGCCCCAGCATTTT,CSARGGGARGNQPQHF
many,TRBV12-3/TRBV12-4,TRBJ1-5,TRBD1,TGTGCCAGCAGTTTAGCCGGACAGGGATGGGGAAAGAATCAGCCCCAGCATTTT,CASSLAGQGWGKNQPQHF
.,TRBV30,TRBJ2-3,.,TGTGCCTGGAGTTCTTCCACAGATACGCAGTATTTT,CAWSSSTDTQYF
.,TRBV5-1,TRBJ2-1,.,TGCGCCAGCAGTCGGCAATTCAATGAGCAGTTCTTC,CASSRQFNEQFF
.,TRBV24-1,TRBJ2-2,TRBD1,TGTGCCACCAGTGATCCCGGACAGGAGAACACCGGGGAGCTGTTTTTT,CATSDPGQENTGELFF
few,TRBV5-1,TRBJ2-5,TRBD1,TGCGCCAGCAACCGACAGGGATCGGTCCAAGAGACCCAGTACTTC,CASNRQGSVQETQYF
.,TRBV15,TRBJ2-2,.,TGTGCCACCAGCAGAGATGCCGGGGAGCTGTTTTTT,CATSRDAGELFF
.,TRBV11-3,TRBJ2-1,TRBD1,TGTGCCAGCAGCTTAGGACAGGGGATAGGGTACAATGAGCAGTTCTTC,CASSLGQGIGYNEQFF
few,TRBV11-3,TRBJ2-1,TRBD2,TGTGCCAGCAGCTCACGGACTAGCGGGACGATCAATGAGCAGTTCTTC,CASSSRTSGTINEQFF
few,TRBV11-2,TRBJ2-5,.,TGTGCCAGCAGCCCCGGACAGAGAAGCGGGACCCAGTACTTC,CASSPGQRSGTQYF
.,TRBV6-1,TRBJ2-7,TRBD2,TGTGCCAGCGAACCTAGCGGAACCTACGAGCAGTACTTC,CASEPSGTYEQYF